The clone carrying this T cell receptor (beta chain) has a single count. Clones were sequenced by immunoSEQ multiplex PCR, and TCRdb holds only the in-frame ones, with some missing. The sample records roughly 340,000 clones, over 70% being singletons. This sample was taken from a study of blood T cell repertoires in COVID-19. The wider study: Sites in the United States, Italy and Spain provided acute and convalescent COVID-19 samples.

This CDR3 region has 17 residues. V dropped 2 bases and J dropped 1; count of bases not matched to a gene: 10. Per germline, CDR1 KGHSH and CDR2 LQKENI. The source is a woman in her 50s with COVID-19, enrolled during active disease. The chain links TRBV18 to TRBJ1-1, with 7 bases aligning to TRBD1. Sequencing input: peripheral blood. CDR3: CASSPIPGTASNTEAFF. The CDR3 coding sequence is TGTGCCAGCTCACCAATCCCCGGGACAGCCTCGAACACTGAAGCTTTCTTT.